These T cell receptor beta chains were read from a single sample in a study of spatial heterogeneity in lung cancer. TCRdb reanalysed the 5' RACE reads using MiXCR and keeps one entry per CDR3 protein. The table includes fewer than 45,000 distinct CDR3 sequences, over 9.5% detected once. Sample: PBMCs, taken at follow-up. Source of these receptors: a female donor with early-stage non-small cell lung cancer. The CDR3 runs from the conserved cysteine through the conserved F or W. A D gene is named only where the DNA matches it firmly. Clone size is stated in some rows and not others, as once, few, many or a class when expanded.

size,length,J,V,D,DNA,CDR3
many,14,TRBJ1-2,TRBV5-1,-,TGCGCCAGCAGCATGGCGGGACAAGATTATGGCTACACCTTC,CASSMAGQDYGYTF
many,10,TRBJ2-7,TRBV2,-,TGTGCCAGCAGTGACTACGAGCAGTACTTC,CASSDYEQYF
many,16,TRBJ2-1,TRBV7-6,TRBD2,TGTGCCAGCAGCTTAGAAGCTAGCGGGGGGACCAATGAGCAGTTCTTC,CASSLEASGGTNEQFF
few,14,TRBJ1-5,TRBV27,TRBD1,TGTGCCAGCAGTTTTTCAGGGGGCGGTCAGCCCCAGCATTTT,CASSFSGGGQPQHF
medium-sized,12,TRBJ1-2,TRBV29-1,-,TGCAGCGTTGAAGGATGGGACTATGGCTACACCTTC,CSVEGWDYGYTF
few,17,TRBJ2-1,TRBV14,-,TGTGCCAGCAGCCAAGATTTCACGGATCCCTCCTACAATGAGCAGTTCTTC,CASSQDFTDPSYNEQFF
many,13,TRBJ1-2,TRBV20-1,-,TGCAGTGCTAGTTTACGGCTTAACTATGGCTACACCTTC,CSASLRLNYGYTF
many,14,TRBJ2-5,TRBV7-2,TRBD1,TGTGCCAGCAGCTCGGGACAGGCCTCGTGGGCCCAGTACTTC,CASSSGQASWAQYF
-,16,TRBJ2-1,TRBV9,TRBD2,TGTGCCAGCAGCCCCCGACTAGCGGGGGGGCACAATGAGCAGTTCTTC,CASSPRLAGGHNEQFF
many,14,TRBJ2-1,TRBV12-3/TRBV12-4,-,TGTGCCAGCAAGGTGTCGAGAAGAGCAAATGAGCAGTTCTTC,CASKVSRRANEQFF
-,13,TRBJ2-5,TRBV5-4,-,TGTGCCGGAGGGAGCCGGCTCGAGGAGACCCAGTACTTC,CAGGSRLEETQYF
many,16,TRBJ1-5,TRBV6-1,TRBD1,TGTGCCAGCAGGGTGCTCAGGGGGCGCGTACATCAGCCCCAGCATTTT,CASRVLRGRVHQPQHF
many,15,TRBJ2-2,TRBV2,-,TGTGCCAGCAGTTTCGACAGGATATCAACCGGGGAGCTGTTTTTT,CASSFDRISTGELFF
many,16,TRBJ1-5,TRBV12-3/TRBV12-4,TRBD1,TGTGCCAGCGCCCCTCTGGGACAGGGATGGAATCAGCCCCAGCATTTT,CASAPLGQGWNQPQHF
many,12,TRBJ2-5,TRBV20-1,-,TGCAGTGTGGACAGCAAACAAGAGACCCAGTACTTC,CSVDSKQETQYF
-,17,TRBJ2-2,TRBV7-9,-,TGTGCCAGCAGCTTAGGACCGGGGAACGCGAACACCGGGGAGCTGTTTTTT,CASSLGPGNANTGELFF
-,13,TRBJ1-1,TRBV9,-,TGTGCCAGCAGCCCGCAGGGGATAACAGAAGCTTTCTTT,CASSPQGITEAFF
-,14,TRBJ1-5,TRBV7-2,-,TGTGCCAGCAGCTTAAGTAGGGCGAATCAGCCCCAGCATTTT,CASSLSRANQPQHF
few,14,TRBJ2-3,TRBV5-1,-,TGCGCCAGCAGCTTGGCAGGGTACGGGGCGACGCAGTATTTT,CASSLAGYGATQYF
few,16,TRBJ1-3,TRBV7-3,TRBD1,TGTGCCAGCAGCCCAGACCAGGGGGGTTCTGGAAACACCATATATTTT,CASSPDQGGSGNTIYF
many,14,TRBJ2-2,TRBV28,-,TGTGCCAGCGATAGGGGGGAGAACACCGGGGAGCTGTTTTTT,CASDRGENTGELFF
-,15,TRBJ2-7,TRBV7-9,TRBD2,TGTGCCAGCAGCCCTCCACTCGCGGGGGCCTACGAGCAGTACTTC,CASSPPLAGAYEQYF
many,13,TRBJ2-7,TRBV7-2,TRBD1,TGTGCCAGCAGCTCCGGACAGGGGACCGAGCAGTACTTC,CASSSGQGTEQYF
few,15,TRBJ2-2,TRBV7-7,TRBD1,TGTGCTAGCAGTTCCGGACAGGGGGACACCGGGGAGCTGTTTTTT,CASSSGQGDTGELFF
many,16,TRBJ1-1,TRBV20-1,TRBD1,TGCAGTGCCCATGTCCCGGGACAGGCTTCGGACACTGAAGCTTTCTTT,CSAHVPGQASDTEAFF
few,14,TRBJ1-1,TRBV3-1,-,TGTGCCAGCAGCCAAGCGGGGGAGAACACTGAAGCTTTCTTT,CASSQAGENTEAFF
many,12,TRBJ1-1,TRBV28,-,TGTGCCAGCACTCTGCGTCGCGCTGAAGCTTTCTTT,CASTLRRAEAFF
-,12,TRBJ2-7,TRBV20-1,TRBD1,TGCAGTGCTTCCCGGACAGGCTACGAGCAGTACTTC,CSASRTGYEQYF
few,17,TRBJ2-1,TRBV13,TRBD2,TGTGCCAGCCGGCGGACTAGCGGGGGGGCAGGTTACAATGAGCAGTTCTTC,CASRRTSGGAGYNEQFF
few,15,TRBJ2-3,TRBV2,TRBD2,TGTGCCAGCCCTTTGCTAGCGGGGGGCACAGATACGCAGTATTTT,CASPLLAGGTDTQYF
many,12,TRBJ1-5,TRBV11-2,-,TGTGCCAGCAGCTTAGATGGTCAGCCCCAGCATTTT,CASSLDGQPQHF
many,18,TRBJ2-2,TRBV5-5,-,TGTGCCAGCAGCCTTCGGACGACGGGACCGTTGAACACCGGGGAGCTGTTTTTT,CASSLRTTGPLNTGELFF
many,11,TRBJ2-7,TRBV3-1,-,TGTGCCAGCAGCTCAGGTTACGAGCAGTACTTC,CASSSGYEQYF
-,14,TRBJ2-2,TRBV7-8,-,TGTGCCAGCAGCTCCATGGAGCTCAGCGGGGAGCTGTTTTTT,CASSSMELSGELFF
few,18,TRBJ2-3,TRBV9,TRBD2,TGTGCCAGCAGCGTATTTTGGCCGGGGGGGGCCGCCCCAGATACGCAGTATTTT,CASSVFWPGGAAPDTQYF
many,13,TRBJ2-3,TRBV6-4,-,TGTGCCAGCAGTGAGGGGGCCACAGATACGCAGTATTTT,CASSEGATDTQYF
-,17,TRBJ1-5,TRBV6-6,-,TGTGCCAGCAGCCGCCACAGTATCATCCCTAGCAATCAGCCCCAGCATTTT,CASSRHSIIPSNQPQHF
many,14,TRBJ1-1,TRBV3-1,TRBD1,TGTGCCAGCAGCCAAACCCAGGGGGCGGTTGAAGCTTTCTTT,CASSQTQGAVEAFF
many,15,TRBJ2-1,TRBV12-3/TRBV12-4,-,TGTGCCAGCAGCCCCCAGGGTTTCGCCTACAATGAGCAGTTCTTC,CASSPQGFAYNEQFF